This entry features one T cell receptor (beta chain) sequence. V was trimmed by 4 bases and J by 8 bases, leaving 24 bases between them. The CDR3 spans 17 residues. CDR1 MNHNS and CDR2 SASEGT come from the germline V gene. This specimen belongs to a study of OX40 agonist ivuxolimab in advanced cancers. Repertoires were generated with immunoSEQ multiplex PCR, while TCRdb's copy carries only in-frame clones and drops some. The table shows approximately 90,000 clones, with around 90% occurring only once. This chain uses TRBV6-1 with TRBJ2-1; TRBD1 is a possible D gene (5 bases). The receptor was isolated from an adult with an advanced solid tumor such as melanoma, head and neck, liver or kidney cancer. Material: CD4+ or CD8+ T cells sorted from blood, obtained in a trial of the OX40 agonist ivuxolimab. CDR3 in DNA: TGTGCCAGCAGTGGATCCCAGTCTGGGGCGCGCTGGCATGAGCAGTTCTTC. Translating it yields CASSGSQSGARWHEQFF.